One and the same sample provided the 10 T cell receptor beta chains below, sequenced in a study of blood T cell repertoires in COVID-19 (dated by TCRdb to between 2020 and 2021). Libraries were constructed by the immunoSEQ multiplex PCR assay. The source is immuneACCESS, and TCRdb retained only in-frame sequences with V and J called. Part of the clones is not carried over; for the studies checked, unresolved V genes explain less than half of this, and the remainder is unexplained. Across this sample there are approximately 100,000 clones, with around 90% seen only once. Of the sample, under 7.5% falls within the top ten clones. Sequencing was done on a sample of peripheral blood. These receptors all stem from a woman aged 55 to 70 with acute or convalescent COVID-19.

V gene TRBV6-6 combines with J gene TRBJ1-1, with no clear D. Between the trimmed V and J ends, which lost 2 bases and 6 bases, there was a span of 10 bases. Germline lookup yields CDR1 MNHNY and CDR2 SVGAGI (reference sequence). The CDR3 consists of 13 residues. Here the CDR3 DNA reads TGTGCCAGCAGTTACCAGGATCCACCTGAAGCTTTCTTT. It is translated as CASSYQDPPEAFF.

The CDR3 loop is CASSPLPQGASEQYF. CDR3 nucleotide sequence: TGTGCCAGCTCACCACTTCCCCAGGGGGCGAGTGAGCAGTACTTC. V gene TRBV18 combines with J gene TRBJ2-7; 8 nucleotides align to TRBD1. Germline V gene data show CDR1 as KGHSH and CDR2 as LQKENI. The CDR3 consists of 15 residues. V was pared by 1 base and J by 7 bases, with 9 bases of the junction left unmatched. The full variable domain, with the rest looked up from reference TRBV18 and TRBJ2-7, is NAGVMQNPRHLVRRRGQEARLRCSPMKGHSHVYWYRQLPEEGLKFMVYLQKENIIDESGMPKERFSAEFPKEGPSILRIQQVVRGDSAAYFCASSPLPQGASEQYFGPGTRLTVT.

V gene TRBV5-3 combines with J gene TRBJ1-2, with D tentatively TRBD1 (6 bases). TRBV5-3 is an ORF for which the function is uncertain. The CDR3 contains 13 residues. V was shortened by 3 bases and J by 6 bases, with 12 bases between the two germline ends. CDR3 region: CARSSSRTDGYTF. DNA for the CDR3: TGTGCCAGAAGCTCCTCTCGGACAGATGGCTACACCTTC.

The chain couples TRBV10-3 to TRBJ1-2; TRBD1 aligns across 7 bases. The CDR3 extends over 13 amino acids. J lost 4 bases, V lost 8 bases, and 7 bases had no gene match. Germline V gene data show CDR1 as ENHRY and CDR2 as SYGVKD. Here the CDR3 DNA reads TGTGCCATCCATCAGGGGGAAGGCTATGGCTACACCTTC. This codes for CAIHQGEGYGYTF.

V gene TRBV11-2 combines with J gene TRBJ1-3; 8 positions agree with TRBD1. The CDR3 sequence is 17 residues long. Germline V lookup: CDR1 SGHAT, CDR2 FQNNGV. The V gene end was trimmed by 5 bases and the J gene end by 0 bases; junction bases not matched to a gene: 9. The CDR3 sequence is CASSLNTGGPSGNTIYF. The CDR3, as DNA: TGTGCCAGCAGCCTCAACACAGGGGGACCCTCTGGAAACACCATATATTTT.

This rearrangement joins TRBV11-2 to TRBJ1-5, with D hard to call. The germline V and J ends were trimmed by 2 bases and 6 bases, with 11 bases remaining between them. There are 14 residues in the CDR3. In germline, CDR1 is SGHAT, CDR2 FQNNGV. In DNA, the CDR3 is TGTGCCAGCAGCTTACATTACGCCGGTCAGCCCCAGCATTTT. Protein sequence: CASSLHYAGQPQHF. The full variable domain, its missing parts supplied by reference TRBV11-2 and TRBJ1-5, is EAGVAQSPRYKIIEKRQSVAFWCNPISGHATLYWYQQILGQGPKLLIQFQNNGVVDDSQLPKDRFSAERLKGVDSTLKIQPAKLEDSAVYLCASSLHYAGQPQHFGDGTRLSIL.

The chain joins TRBV9 to TRBJ2-7; 8 bases are shared with TRBD1. This CDR3 contains 15 residues. The junction had 6 bases not matched to a gene; V was cut back by 0 bases and J by 4 bases. Germline V CDR1 and CDR2: SGDLS, YYNGEE. The CDR3 region is CASSVGGQGGYEQYF. For the CDR3, the DNA is TGTGCCAGCAGCGTAGGAGGACAGGGCGGTTACGAGCAGTACTTC.

The rearrangement uses TRBV6-5 and TRBJ2-1; D ambiguous. Germline V gene sequence: CDR1 MNHEY, CDR2 SVGAGI. This CDR3 contains 13 residues. V was trimmed by 6 bases and J by 6 bases, leaving 12 bases between them. The CDR3 reads CASRSSLGNEQFF. The CDR3 DNA reads TGTGCCAGCAGATCCTCACTCGGCAATGAGCAGTTCTTC.

The chain combines TRBV7-9 with TRBJ2-1, with TRBD2 matching over 11 bases. V lost 3 bases and J lost 6; bases outside the gene matches: 4. This CDR3 is built from 15 residues. Germline loops: CDR1 SEHNR, CDR2 FQNEAQ (reference sequence). In DNA form, the CDR3 reads TGTGCCAGCAGCTTCGGCACTAGCGGGAGCAATGAGCAGTTCTTC. It codes for CASSFGTSGSNEQFF.

This clone was seen once. V gene TRBV5-1 combines with J gene TRBJ2-1; the D is unclear. Between the trimmed V and J ends, which lost 4 bases and 5 bases, there was a span of 13 bases. From germline, CDR1 is SGHRS and CDR2 YFSETQ. The CDR3 is 14 amino acids. This CDR3 reads CASSLLTVDNEQFF. CDR3 nucleotide sequence: TGCGCCAGCAGCCTTTTAACGGTGGACAATGAGCAGTTCTTC.